This passage covers 24 T cell receptor beta chains from one sample sequenced in a study of cytomegalovirus exposure and HLA in healthy donors. Vbeta (60) and Jbeta (13) primers were used in the PCR. Measured with immunoSEQ multiplex PCR; TCRdb has only the in-frame clones, and not every one. The sample has about 140,000 clones, 70% to 75% seen once; the top ten hold 1.3%. The specimen sequenced was PBMCs. These receptor sequences come from a middle-aged woman in good health and CMV-seronegative.

V gene TRBV5-6 combines with J gene TRBJ1-2, with 7 bases aligning to TRBD1. V lost 1 base and J lost 4; bases outside the gene matches: 7. CDR1 is SGHDT, CDR2 YYEEEE, per germline. The CDR3 sequence is 15 residues long. The CDR3: CASSLQGWDSYGYTF. The CDR3 DNA follows: TGTGCCAGCAGCTTGCAGGGTTGGGACAGCTATGGCTACACCTTC. The full variable domain, its missing parts supplied by reference TRBV5-6 and TRBJ1-2, is DAGVTQSPTHLIKTRGQQVTLRCSPKSGHDTVSWYQQALGQGPQFIFQYYEEEERQRGNFPDRFSGHQFPNYSSELNVNALLLGDSALYLCASSLQGWDSYGYTFGSGTRLTVV.

This clone was detected a few times. The J gene is TRBJ1-4, the V gene TRBV4-1; maybe TRBD1 (6 bases). The CDR3 contains 15 residues. From germline, CDR1 is MGHRA and CDR2 YSYEKL. With 2 bases removed from V and 8 bases from J, the gap between germline ends came to 15 bases. The CDR3, as DNA: TGCGCCAGCAGCCAATACAGGGACCCATTCGAAAAACTGTTTTTT. This translates into CASSQYRDPFEKLFF.

This sequence joins TRBV4-1 and TRBJ1-1; D call uncertain. V shed 3 bases and J shed 5 bases, with 10 bases lying between them. CDR1 MGHRA and CDR2 YSYEKL come from the germline V gene. The CDR3 totals 13 residues. This CDR3 reads CASSHLTPTEAFF. Written as DNA, the CDR3 is TGCGCCAGCAGCCACCTAACTCCTACTGAAGCTTTCTTT.

The V and J genes are TRBV6-1 and TRBJ2-1, with D perhaps matching TRBD2 (7 bases). The CDR3 is made up of 15 amino acids. Germline V lookup: CDR1 MNHNS, CDR2 SASEGT. V lost 2 bases and J lost 4, with 12 bases in between. CDR3 bases: TGTGCCAGCAGTGAAAACGAGGGGGGGTACAATGAGCAGTTCTTC. Amino acid sequence: CASSENEGGYNEQFF.

This chain joins TRBV7-8 and TRBJ2-7; 7 bases fit TRBD1. CDR1 and CDR2 (germline): SGHVS, FQNEAQ. J gave up 4 bases and V 5 bases, and 2 bases lay outside the gene matches. This CDR3 is 12 amino acids long. Here the CDR3 reads CASSATGYEQYV. CDR3 nucleotides: TGTGCCAGCAGCGCGACAGGGTACGAGCAGTACGTC.

V usage is TRBV9 and J usage is TRBJ2-5, with 7 bases matching TRBD2. Germline lookup yields CDR1 SGDLS and CDR2 YYNGEE. There are 13 residues in the CDR3. V was clipped by 3 bases and J by 4 bases; unmatched bases: 3. The CDR3 here is CASSGGGGETQYF. The CDR3 DNA is TGTGCCAGCAGCGGTGGGGGGGGAGAGACCCAGTACTTC.

This sequence joins TRBV13 and TRBJ2-7, with 10 bases that match TRBD2. With V trimmed by 0 bases and J by 3 bases, 2 bases remained unmatched. The CDR3 covers 15 residues. Germline CDR1 reads PRHDT; CDR2 reads FYEKMQ (reference sequence). Written as DNA, the CDR3 is TGTGCCAGCAGCTTAGGACTAGCGGGAAACTACGAGCAGTACGTC. Translation gives CASSLGLAGNYEQYV.

This clone was detected once. The chain has TRBV12-5 and TRBJ2-7, with 12 bases matching TRBD2. Per germline, CDR1 LGHNT and CDR2 FRNRAP. The CDR3 runs 21 residues. The junction had 23 bases not matched to a gene; V was cut back by 2 bases and J by 6 bases. Written as DNA, the CDR3 is TGTGCTAGTGGTTTGAGGATGATGGGGCTAACTAGCGGGGGGACCTTTTTCGAGCAGTACTTC. Its translation: CASGLRMMGLTSGGTFFEQYF.

This chain joins TRBV18 and TRBJ1-1, with D hard to call. Trimming shortened V by 3 bases and J by 11 bases, and 19 bases separated the two germline ends. Germline CDR1 is KGHSH and CDR2 is LQKENI. This CDR3 comprises 14 residues. CDR3 DNA sequence: TGTGCCAGCTCACCCTCTTACGACAAGTATGTGGCTTTCTTT. Translating it yields CASSPSYDKYVAFF.

The V gene is TRBV18, the J gene TRBJ2-3; TRBD1 matches at 9 bases. CDR1 is KGHSH, CDR2 LQKENI, per germline. The length of the CDR3 is 16 residues. The trim removed 2 bases at V and 0 bases at J, leaving 3 bases unmatched. The CDR3 spells CASSPVTGGSTDTQYF. The CDR3 DNA reads TGTGCCAGCTCACCAGTGACAGGGGGTAGCACAGATACGCAGTATTTT.

The chain couples TRBV2 to TRBJ1-2, with 7 bases fitting TRBD1. V gave up 4 bases and J gave up 6 bases; unmatched junction bases: 2. The CDR3 is 12 residues long. From germline, CDR1 is SNHLY and CDR2 FYNNEI. DNA for the CDR3: TGTGCCAGCAGTGTTACAGGGGATGGCTACACCTTC. Translating it yields CASSVTGDGYTF.

The rearrangement links TRBV29-1 to TRBJ1-2; D unclear. V was cut by 7 bases and J by 6 bases, with 12 bases left in between. The CDR3 length is 11 residues. Germline V gene data show CDR1 as SQVTM and CDR2 as ANQGSEA. The CDR3 DNA reads TGCAGCGCCCAGGCCGGCGATGGCTACACCTTC. Amino acid sequence: CSAQAGDGYTF.

This sequence joins TRBV4-2 and TRBJ1-1; D not resolved. Germline CDR1 is LGHNA and CDR2 is YNFKEQ. The CDR3 is 16 amino acids. The ends were cut back, 4 bases at V and 3 bases at J, with 18 bases in the middle. CDR3 sequence (DNA): TGTGCCAGCAGCCCACGCTCAACAACTCTAGACACTGAAGCTTTCTTT. Translating gives CASSPRSTTLDTEAFF.

A few counts support this clone. This sequence joins TRBV2 and TRBJ2-6; D might be TRBD1 (5 bases). The V gene lost 7 bases and the J gene lost 2 bases, with 12 bases spanning the gap. Looked up from germline, CDR1 is SNHLY and CDR2 is FYNNEI. This CDR3 spans 15 amino acids. The CDR3 here is CASIKGLTGANVLTF. The CDR3 DNA sequence: TGTGCCAGCATAAAGGGGCTCACTGGGGCCAACGTCCTGACTTTC.

The chain recombines TRBV6-1 with TRBJ1-5; 9 bases line up with TRBD1. The CDR3 spans 15 residues. J lost 6 bases, V lost 4 bases, and 7 bases had no gene match. CDR1 MNHNS and CDR2 SASEGT come from the germline V gene. CDR3 in amino acids: CASSGGQGSFQPQHF. CDR3 nucleotide sequence: TGTGCCAGCAGTGGGGGACAGGGTAGTTTTCAGCCCCAGCATTTT.

This clone is a singleton in its sample. The chain is built from TRBV7-9 and TRBJ2-5, with D maybe TRBD2 (6 bases). With 1 base removed from V and 5 bases from J, the gap between germline ends came to 11 bases. CDR3 length: 14 residues. Germline loops: CDR1 SEHNR, CDR2 FQNEAQ (reference sequence). CDR3 amino acids: CASSLGLGGETQYF. The CDR3 nucleotides are TGTGCCAGCAGCTTAGGGCTAGGAGGGGAGACCCAGTACTTC. The full variable domain, completed using reference TRBV7-9 and TRBJ2-5, is DTGVSQNPRHKITKRGQNVTFRCDPISEHNRLYWYRQTLGQGPEFLTYFQNEAQLEKSRLLSDRFSAERPKGSFSTLEIQRTEQGDSAMYLCASSLGLGGETQYFGPGTRLLVL.

The J gene is TRBJ2-2, the V gene TRBV11-2; TRBD1 matches 9 bases. V dropped 6 bases and J dropped 6; count of bases not matched to a gene: 8. The CDR3 consists of 15 residues. In germline, CDR1 is SGHAT, CDR2 FQNNGV. The CDR3 here is CASRIRDRAAGELFF. As DNA, the CDR3 is TGTGCCAGCAGAATCCGGGACAGGGCGGCCGGGGAGCTGTTTTTT.

The chain is built from TRBV4-1 and TRBJ2-5; 15 nucleotides line up with TRBD2. CDR3 length: 19 amino acids. Germline values: CDR1 MGHRA, CDR2 YSYEKL. J lost 2 bases, V lost 4 bases, and 11 bases had no gene match. As DNA, the CDR3 is TGCGCCAGCAGCCGGGGACTAGCGGGGGGCATCCTAATTCAAGAGACCCAGTACTTC. This gives the protein CASSRGLAGGILIQETQYF.

The rearrangement joins TRBV11-3 to TRBJ2-1; 7 nucleotides agree with TRBD2. The CDR3 totals 15 residues. V lost 5 bases, J lost 0 bases, and 4 bases stayed unmatched. Germline V CDR1 and CDR2: SGHNT, YENEEA. The CDR3 protein is CASSPGGGSYNEQFF. CDR3 nucleotide sequence: TGTGCCAGCAGCCCTGGGGGGGGCTCCTACAATGAGCAGTTCTTC.

The gene calls are TRBV6-1 and TRBJ2-3; 7 positions match TRBD1. The CDR3 length is 13 residues. Germline V gene lookup returns CDR1 MNHNS and CDR2 SASEGT. J was trimmed by 6 bases and V by 4 bases; bases with no gene match: 4. CDR3 sequence: CASSATGKDTQYF. The CDR3 coding sequence is TGTGCCAGCAGTGCGACAGGGAAGGATACGCAGTATTTT.

The V gene is TRBV5-1, the J gene TRBJ2-2, with D uncertain. This CDR3 has 15 amino acids. Germline-derived CDR1 and CDR2 are SGHRS and YFSETQ. The V gene lost 0 bases and the J gene lost 7 bases, with 13 bases spanning the gap. This chain's CDR3 is CASSLAQPPGGELFF. CDR3 bases: TGCGCCAGCAGCTTGGCACAGCCTCCCGGCGGGGAGCTGTTTTTT.

V usage is TRBV5-1 and J usage is TRBJ2-3; no firm D call. This CDR3 comprises 14 residues. Trimming pared 1 base from V and 3 bases from J, leaving 9 bases between. Germline V CDR1 and CDR2: SGHRS, YFSETQ. Written as DNA, the CDR3 is TGCGCCAGCAGCTTGCAGGCCAGTACAGATACGCAGTATTTT. Translation: CASSLQASTDTQYF.

The rearrangement joins TRBV10-3 to TRBJ2-5, with TRBD2 identical over 8 bases. The length of the CDR3 is 17 residues. The junction had 10 bases not matched to a gene; V was cut back by 3 bases and J by 1 base. The germline gives CDR1 ENHRY, CDR2 SYGVKD. The DNA of the CDR3 is TGTGCCATCAGTGACCCCGGGGTAGCGGGATCCCAAGAGACCCAGTACTTC. It translates to CAISDPGVAGSQETQYF.

The chain employs TRBV2 and TRBJ2-3; 7 nucleotides line up with TRBD2. CDR1 is SNHLY and CDR2 is FYNNEI in the germline V gene. The CDR3 contains 14 residues. Trimming cost V 7 bases and J 4 bases; bases outside gene matches: 8. CDR3 in DNA: TGTGCCAGCACCCGGGGGGTTGGTGCAGATACGCAGTATTTT. It is translated as CASTRGVGADTQYF.